This record concerns one T cell receptor (beta chain) sequence. Its antigen specificity is not known. No base quality information exists; no much larger clone differs at one position. Each collaborating institution followed its own protocols to collect whole blood in K2EDTA tubes. Collaborator samples were shipped for TCRbeta analysis as frozen whole blood, isolated PBMCs, or DNA extracted from either sample type. CDR1 and CDR2 (MNHEY, SVGEGT) derive from the germline V gene. Trimming takes 5 bases from V and 1 base from J, and the germline ends sit 9 bases apart. The CDR3 covers 14 residues, taking in both the cysteine and the phenylalanine. Just CDR3 DNA is preserved here, 42 bases in frame from base 1. TCRbeta CDR3 regions were amplified from genomic DNA using the immunoSEQ Assay, a bias-controlled multiplex PCR. As for how the authors treated the data: The number of nucleated cells in each sample was estimated from the amplification of reference gene primers within the assay. To quantify the absolute abundance of each unique TCRbeta CDR3 rearrangement, sequence reads were collapsed and filtered. For each sample, productive Simpson clonality was calculated as the square root of Simpson's diversity index across productive rearrangements. Sourced from immuneACCESS, this table was stored by TCRdb with only in-frame sequences that have V and J called. A share of the clones is absent; for the studies checked, an unresolved V gene accounts for under half, and the remainder has no known explanation. That table supplies the V and J calls and clone size; D and trimming were determined from the DNA. The sample table records roughly 70,000 clones; just under 80% of these occur just once. The ten largest make up 9.7% of the sample.

The sample is drawn from a study of blood T cell repertoires in COVID-19 (dated by TCRdb to 2018 to 2020). Looking at the study overall: Samples from collaborators originated in the United States, Italy and Spain and spanned both the acute and convalescent phases of COVID-19. The prospective study material was composed of cDNA or gDNA derived from T cells, B-cell-depleted T cells, or PBMCs. Deeply sampled blood TCRbeta repertoires from subjects exposed to, actively infected with, or recovered from COVID-19 were included in the dataset. A freely available public database, intended as a resource for researchers studying the immune response to SARS-CoV-2, is where the repertoires were released. The samples were drawn from the first 160 participants of the ongoing ImmuneRACE study and from 1,200 or so subjects provided by 6 global collaborators. A de-identified subject ID, COVID-19 status, age in years and sex were almost always included in the sample metadata. Where available, HLA class I and class II types were obtained from metadata supplied by the sample provider rather than from assay-based typing. The paper's findings and limits, for the study overall: Clinical and demographic metadata were provided uncurated, with the amount varying by source and participant.

The receptor was isolated from a human donor in a cohort sampled during active COVID-19. The specimen sequenced was peripheral blood. Here the chain combines TRBV6-2 or TRBV6-3 and TRBJ1-5; no D gene is confidently identified. The CDR3 protein is CASSNLGSNQPQHF. The sequence in DNA is TGTGCCAGCAGTAACCTCGGGAGCAATCAGCCCCAGCATTTT.